This T cell receptor (beta chain) was identified during a study of shared clonotypes between healthy human individuals. TCRdb keeps only in-frame clones here, not all; method: immunoSEQ multiplex PCR. In the table there are some 1.5 million clones, roughly 96% of which are singletons. Germline V lookup: CDR1 SGHAT, CDR2 FQNNGV. Deletions cut 5 bases from V and 3 bases from J, with 8 bases between. The CDR3 is made up of 13 amino acids. The sample taken for sequencing was naive CD4+ T cells sorted from blood. Subset indicated: CD45RA+ positively selected. The V and J genes are TRBV11-2 and TRBJ2-4; weak D call: TRBD2 (6 bases). This TCR was sampled from a man between 25 and 39 years old in good health. The CDR3 reads CASSGGDKNIQYF. CDR3 DNA sequence: TGTGCCAGCAGCGGAGGGGACAAAAACATTCAGTACTTC.